This TCR beta chain was captured in a study of human T cells and chemical hapten exposure (dated by TCRdb to about 2021). In the study overall: For sensitization, 2% DPC in acetone was applied to a roughly 2 cm by roughly 2 cm area of upper inner arm skin. Patients additionally received weekly therapeutic DPC doses to the scalp throughout the approximately 24-week study period. Patch tests used Finn chambers with 0.01% DPC on the upper back, scored after 6 days by International Contact Dermatitis Research Group standards. Alopecia areata with under or over 50% scalp involvement, alopecia totalis and alopecia universalis were represented in the patient cohort, which was mostly female. Libraries were pooled for sequencing, and per-sample TCR yields varied mainly because of small differences in library volumes within the pool. In alopecia patients, the study followed how the peripheral blood TCR repertoire changed in vivo over primary and secondary sensitization to diphenylcyclopropenone (DPC), a hapten. Blood samples were taken from patients before sensitization (week 0) and then at 2, 6 and about 24 weeks after DPC sensitization. For TCR sequencing, blood came from some 31 alopecia patients at anywhere from one to four time points (pre-sensitization, 2, 6 and 24 weeks).

Library preparation was by RACE. TCRdb names NextSeq 500 as the instrument used. During library preparation, unique molecular identifiers were attached to individual cDNA molecules so that TCRs could be counted quantitatively and reproducibly. Each blood RNA sample was used to sequence both TCR alpha and TCR beta chains. Per the original workflow: A median of around 100,000 TCRs per sample was observed, with a range of roughly 23,224 to 700,000. The Decombinator software suite was used to annotate V, J and CDR3 in the TCR reads. To make PS versus PT1 abundance plots, every sample was subsampled to the same number of TCRs (28,000). Expanded TCRs were defined as absent before sensitization and observed at least eight times at the 2-week time point. Clones were called with MiXCR by TCRdb after fastp trimmed the public reads at Q25, and only in-frame beta chains were retained. When rows share a CDR3 protein, they turn into one entry using the most common DNA and genes. These V and J calls rely on TCRdb rather than the paper's analysis. The sample table records 360,000 or so distinct CDR3 sequences; nearly 6.5% of these occur just once. The leading ten clones occupy approximately 5.4% of the sample.

General study outcomes and caveats: Expanded TCRs formed significantly more large CDR3 similarity clusters than pre-sensitization or healthy control sets, consistent with antigen-driven responses. The number of TCRs above 1 in 1000 frequency did not change with DPC sensitization; there was no evidence of global repertoire structure alterations. After repeated subsampling, the strength of the expansion versus patch-test correlation and the threshold at which it became significant changed. A positive correlation was found between the number of PT1 expanded TCRs and patch test score, with significance reached at thresholds 8, 16 and 32 but not 4. Because every patient had alopecia, a presumed autoimmune disease, the patients' immune response might differ from that of healthy individuals.

V sheds 6 bases and J sheds 4 bases, leaving 18 bases between their ends. From a lookup of the germline V gene (reference sequence), CDR1 and CDR2 are DFQATT and SNEGSKA. The CDR3 contains 15 residues, cysteine and phenylalanine counted. Only the CDR3 part of the read is kept: 45 bases, read in frame from the first base. The sample's time point label, in plain terms: patch test 2, 6 weeks after DPC sensitization. The meaning of the sample's treatment or condition label: therapeutic diphenylcyclopropenone sensitization with weekly scalp DPC. At each patch-test visit, blood was drawn before the patch test was applied. Patients were considered eligible if aged 18 to 70, diagnosed with alopecia and deemed suitable for DPC therapy, and patients were excluded if pregnant. Unfractionated whole blood was collected in Tempus Blood RNA tubes, and total RNA was extracted from that blood. On this clonotype itself: No antigen is known for it. No qualities accompany the bases; no much larger clone lies one base away.

The source material was whole blood, sampled in connection with sensitization to the hapten diphenylcyclopropenone (DPC). The chain employs TRBV20-1 and TRBJ1-4, with TRBD1 perhaps the D gene, on 6 matching bases. The clonotype comes from a woman in her late teens or twenties with alopecia areata. Some clones in this sample may be carry-over from other donors' samples. The CDR3 region has the sequence CSAPRPGHSNEKLFF. The bases are TGCAGTGCACCTAGACCGGGACACAGTAATGAAAAACTGTTTTTT.